These T cell receptor beta chains were read from a single sample in a study of T cell responses to AZD1222 COVID-19 vaccine. TCRdb's copy holds only in-frame clones and misses some; the assay was immunoSEQ multiplex PCR. This sample has approximately 120,000 clones; under 95% occur once, and the top ten carry approximately 3.1%. The source material was peripheral blood, sampled on day 0 of AZD1222 vaccination. These receptors were collected from an adult in good health. Both conserved end residues are part of each CDR3. The order of the fields is clone size, V gene, J gene, D gene, CDR3 DNA, CDR3 protein. D genes are given only for firm matches. Only part of the rows carry a size: once, few, many, or a class if the clone is expanded.

clone_size: NA
v_call: TRBV28
j_call: TRBJ1-1
d_call: NA
cdr3_nt: TGTGCCAGCAGGCGGAACCGGGAGACGGACACTGAAGCTTTCTTT
cdr3_aa: CASRRNRETDTEAFF

clone_size: NA
v_call: TRBV5-1
j_call: TRBJ1-1
d_call: NA
cdr3_nt: TGCGCCAGCAGCTTACAGATGAACACTGAAGCTTTCTTT
cdr3_aa: CASSLQMNTEAFF

clone_size: few
v_call: TRBV7-3
j_call: TRBJ2-7
d_call: TRBD1
cdr3_nt: TGTGCCAGCAGCTTAGAGACCCCGGACAGGGGGAGCTACGAGCAGTACTTC
cdr3_aa: CASSLETPDRGSYEQYF

clone_size: NA
v_call: TRBV11-2
j_call: TRBJ1-5
d_call: NA
cdr3_nt: TGTGCCAGCAGCTATAAGGAGGGTCAGCCCCAGCATTTT
cdr3_aa: CASSYKEGQPQHF

clone_size: once
v_call: TRBV6-4
j_call: TRBJ2-3
d_call: TRBD2
cdr3_nt: TGTGCCAGCAGTGCGGCGGGAGACGGCACAGATACGCAGTATTTT
cdr3_aa: CASSAAGDGTDTQYF

clone_size: NA
v_call: TRBV7-3
j_call: TRBJ2-1
d_call: NA
cdr3_nt: TGTGCCAGCAGCTTATCCGGTCGGGGAAATGAGCAGTTCTTC
cdr3_aa: CASSLSGRGNEQFF

clone_size: NA
v_call: TRBV4-1
j_call: TRBJ2-4
d_call: NA
cdr3_nt: TGCGCCAGCAGCCAAGGTAAGGACGGGGGCTATTCCCGCCTAGCCAAAAACATTCAGTACTTC
cdr3_aa: CASSQGKDGGYSRLAKNIQYF

clone_size: few
v_call: TRBV5-1
j_call: TRBJ1-1
d_call: NA
cdr3_nt: TGCGCCAGCAGCCCGGAGACGGTGAACACTGAAGCTTTCTTT
cdr3_aa: CASSPETVNTEAFF

clone_size: NA
v_call: TRBV19
j_call: TRBJ1-1
d_call: TRBD1
cdr3_nt: TGTGCCACCACAGGGGGCCCGAGGACTGAAGCTTTCTTT
cdr3_aa: CATTGGPRTEAFF

clone_size: NA
v_call: TRBV5-8
j_call: TRBJ1-1
d_call: NA
cdr3_nt: TGTGCCAGCAGCTGGGACGTGAACACTGAAGCTTTCTTT
cdr3_aa: CASSWDVNTEAFF

clone_size: NA
v_call: TRBV7-9
j_call: TRBJ1-2
d_call: TRBD1
cdr3_nt: TGTGCCAGCAGCGCCAGGGACAGGAACTATGGCTACACCTTC
cdr3_aa: CASSARDRNYGYTF

clone_size: NA
v_call: TRBV6-2/TRBV6-3
j_call: TRBJ1-2
d_call: TRBD1
cdr3_nt: TGTGCCAGCAGTTCCGGGACAGTACTCGGCTACACCTTC
cdr3_aa: CASSSGTVLGYTF

clone_size: NA
v_call: TRBV4-1
j_call: TRBJ2-3
d_call: NA
cdr3_nt: TGCGCCAGCAGCCAAGAACTGCCAGGCACAGATACGCAGTATTTT
cdr3_aa: CASSQELPGTDTQYF

clone_size: NA
v_call: TRBV19
j_call: TRBJ1-4
d_call: NA
cdr3_nt: TGTGCCAGTAGTACGGACCTTAAACTGTTTTTT
cdr3_aa: CASSTDLKLFF

clone_size: NA
v_call: TRBV5-5
j_call: TRBJ2-5
d_call: TRBD1
cdr3_nt: TGTGCCAGCAGCCAAAGACAGGGCCGAGAGACCCAGTACTTC
cdr3_aa: CASSQRQGRETQYF

clone_size: NA
v_call: TRBV6-5
j_call: TRBJ1-1
d_call: NA
cdr3_nt: TGTGCCAGCAGTAACCCCGGGAGGCAGAACACTGAAGCTTTCTTT
cdr3_aa: CASSNPGRQNTEAFF

clone_size: NA
v_call: TRBV19
j_call: TRBJ1-1
d_call: NA
cdr3_nt: TGTGCCAGTAGTCACCGTGGTCACACTGAAGCTTTCTTT
cdr3_aa: CASSHRGHTEAFF

clone_size: NA
v_call: TRBV19
j_call: TRBJ1-4
d_call: NA
cdr3_nt: TGTGCCAGTAGTATAGTCTCTAATGAAAAACTGTTTTTT
cdr3_aa: CASSIVSNEKLFF

clone_size: NA
v_call: TRBV28
j_call: TRBJ2-1
d_call: NA
cdr3_nt: TGTGCCAGCAGGACCCGACTAGGCGAGCAGTTCTTC
cdr3_aa: CASRTRLGEQFF

clone_size: NA
v_call: TRBV7-9
j_call: TRBJ2-5
d_call: TRBD1
cdr3_nt: TGTGCCAGCACTCCCTCTAGGGGGCTTCAAGAGACCCAGTACTTC
cdr3_aa: CASTPSRGLQETQYF

clone_size: NA
v_call: TRBV5-1
j_call: TRBJ1-1
d_call: TRBD1
cdr3_nt: TGCGCCAGCAGCTTGGGGCAGGGGGTGAACACTGAAGCTTTCTTT
cdr3_aa: CASSLGQGVNTEAFF

clone_size: once
v_call: TRBV12-3/TRBV12-4
j_call: TRBJ2-7
d_call: NA
cdr3_nt: TGTGCCAGCAGGGACCGGGGCGAGCAGTACTTC
cdr3_aa: CASRDRGEQYF

clone_size: NA
v_call: TRBV11-2
j_call: TRBJ1-3
d_call: TRBD1
cdr3_nt: TGTGCCAGCAGCTTAGGCGCAGGGGGCCCCCGAAACACCATATATTTT
cdr3_aa: CASSLGAGGPRNTIYF

clone_size: NA
v_call: TRBV7-9
j_call: TRBJ2-7
d_call: NA
cdr3_nt: TGTGCCAGCAGCTTAGGTGGGGCAGCTTACGAGCAGTACTTC
cdr3_aa: CASSLGGAAYEQYF

clone_size: NA
v_call: TRBV28
j_call: TRBJ2-1
d_call: NA
cdr3_nt: TGTGCCAGCAGTCTAGACGACAGGTACAATGAGCAGTTCTTC
cdr3_aa: CASSLDDRYNEQFF

clone_size: NA
v_call: TRBV6-5
j_call: TRBJ1-6
d_call: NA
cdr3_nt: TGTGCCAGCAGTTACTCGGGGGGCGCAGGTAATTCACCCCTCCACTTT
cdr3_aa: CASSYSGGAGNSPLHF

clone_size: NA
v_call: TRBV29-1
j_call: TRBJ1-1
d_call: NA
cdr3_nt: TGCAGCGTTAGTCGGATCGGCACTGAAGCTTTCTTT
cdr3_aa: CSVSRIGTEAFF

clone_size: NA
v_call: TRBV3-1/TRBV3-2
j_call: TRBJ2-3
d_call: TRBD2
cdr3_nt: TGTGCCAGCAGCCAAGGACTAGCGGGGGACACAGATACGCAGTATTTT
cdr3_aa: CASSQGLAGDTDTQYF

clone_size: NA
v_call: TRBV29-1
j_call: TRBJ1-3
d_call: NA
cdr3_nt: TGCAGCGTCCTGTTACAAAATTCTGGAAACACCATATATTTT
cdr3_aa: CSVLLQNSGNTIYF

clone_size: NA
v_call: TRBV7-9
j_call: TRBJ2-1
d_call: NA
cdr3_nt: TGTGCCAGCAGCTTAAGGGTCGGATCCTCCTACAATGAGCAGTTCTTC
cdr3_aa: CASSLRVGSSYNEQFF

clone_size: NA
v_call: TRBV3-1/TRBV3-2
j_call: TRBJ2-1
d_call: TRBD2
cdr3_nt: TGTGCCAGCAGCCAATGGACTAGCGGGAGACCCATAAATGAGCAGTTCTTC
cdr3_aa: CASSQWTSGRPINEQFF

clone_size: NA
v_call: TRBV28
j_call: TRBJ2-7
d_call: TRBD2
cdr3_nt: TGTGCCAGCAGTTTCACGGGAGGACCCTCCTACGAGCAGTACTTC
cdr3_aa: CASSFTGGPSYEQYF

clone_size: NA
v_call: TRBV4-1
j_call: TRBJ1-1
d_call: NA
cdr3_nt: TGCGCCAGCAGCCAAGATCTCGAGGACAGCCGCTGGATTTTTGAAGCTTTCTTT
cdr3_aa: CASSQDLEDSRWIFEAFF

clone_size: NA
v_call: TRBV20-1
j_call: TRBJ1-2
d_call: NA
cdr3_nt: TGCAGTGCTAGGGACTATGGCTACACCTTC
cdr3_aa: CSARDYGYTF

clone_size: NA
v_call: TRBV4-2
j_call: TRBJ2-7
d_call: NA
cdr3_nt: TGTGCCAGCAGCCAAGACGGAGGGTTCTCCTACGAGCAGTACTTC
cdr3_aa: CASSQDGGFSYEQYF

clone_size: NA
v_call: TRBV4-1
j_call: TRBJ2-5
d_call: NA
cdr3_nt: TGCGCCAGCAGCCAAGGGAGTCGGGAGACCCAGTACTTC
cdr3_aa: CASSQGSRETQYF

clone_size: NA
v_call: TRBV19
j_call: TRBJ1-2
d_call: NA
cdr3_nt: TGTGCCAGTAGTATGTCCAGGGACTATGGCTACACCTTC
cdr3_aa: CASSMSRDYGYTF

clone_size: NA
v_call: TRBV28
j_call: TRBJ1-5
d_call: TRBD1
cdr3_nt: TGTGCCAGCAGCTGGGACAGGGTTAGCAATCAGCCCCAGCATTTT
cdr3_aa: CASSWDRVSNQPQHF

clone_size: NA
v_call: TRBV28
j_call: TRBJ1-2
d_call: NA
cdr3_nt: TGTGCCAGCAGTTCCCCGGCTTCGCGGGGCTATGGCTACACCTTC
cdr3_aa: CASSSPASRGYGYTF

clone_size: NA
v_call: TRBV9
j_call: TRBJ1-3
d_call: TRBD1
cdr3_nt: TGTGCCAGCAGCGCGCGAGACACAGGGGCCCCAATCTCTGGAAACACCATATATTTT
cdr3_aa: CASSARDTGAPISGNTIYF

clone_size: NA
v_call: TRBV3-1/TRBV3-2
j_call: TRBJ2-2
d_call: NA
cdr3_nt: TGTGCCAGCAGCCAAGATAGGGGGACACCGAACACCGGGGAGCTGTTTTTT
cdr3_aa: CASSQDRGTPNTGELFF

clone_size: NA
v_call: TRBV6-4
j_call: TRBJ2-7
d_call: TRBD2
cdr3_nt: TGTGCCAGGGATTTCGGACTAGCGGGCCTACCTAGCTACGAGCAGTACTTC
cdr3_aa: CARDFGLAGLPSYEQYF

clone_size: NA
v_call: TRBV13
j_call: TRBJ2-1
d_call: TRBD2
cdr3_nt: TGTGCCAGCAGCCTGACTAGCGGGAGAGATGAGCAGTTCTTC
cdr3_aa: CASSLTSGRDEQFF

clone_size: NA
v_call: TRBV7-9
j_call: TRBJ2-7
d_call: TRBD1
cdr3_nt: TGTGCCAGCAGCGCAGGAATCTCATCGGACAGGGGGCTCGAGCAGTACTTC
cdr3_aa: CASSAGISSDRGLEQYF

clone_size: NA
v_call: TRBV10-3
j_call: TRBJ1-1
d_call: NA
cdr3_nt: TGTGCCATCAGTGGACGGCAGGGAAACACTGAAGCTTTCTTT
cdr3_aa: CAISGRQGNTEAFF

clone_size: NA
v_call: TRBV2
j_call: TRBJ2-5
d_call: NA
cdr3_nt: TGTGCCAGCAGTGACAGGTTGGCCCGAGAGACCCAGTACTTC
cdr3_aa: CASSDRLARETQYF

clone_size: NA
v_call: TRBV7-2
j_call: TRBJ2-3
d_call: NA
cdr3_nt: TGTGCCAGCAGCTTAAGTACCGCGGCCCTTTACGATACGCAGTATTTT
cdr3_aa: CASSLSTAALYDTQYF

clone_size: NA
v_call: TRBV4-3
j_call: TRBJ1-2
d_call: NA
cdr3_nt: TGCGCCAGCAGCCAAGAGGGGGGGCGGCCGCCCACTAACTATGGCTACACCTTC
cdr3_aa: CASSQEGGRPPTNYGYTF

clone_size: once
v_call: TRBV30
j_call: TRBJ1-2
d_call: TRBD1
cdr3_nt: TGTGCCTGGACTAGGACAGGTGGCGGCTACACCTTC
cdr3_aa: CAWTRTGGGYTF

clone_size: NA
v_call: TRBV9
j_call: TRBJ1-1
d_call: NA
cdr3_nt: TGTGCCAGCAGCTCCCAGGGACATGTGAACACTGAAGCTTTCTTT
cdr3_aa: CASSSQGHVNTEAFF

clone_size: NA
v_call: TRBV11-2
j_call: TRBJ1-1
d_call: NA
cdr3_nt: TGTGCCAGCAGTCCATTTTTAGGGTTGGGCACTGAAGCTTTCTTT
cdr3_aa: CASSPFLGLGTEAFF

clone_size: NA
v_call: TRBV28
j_call: TRBJ1-1
d_call: NA
cdr3_nt: TGTGCCAGCAGACAATCCGGGACAACCACTGAAGCTTTCTTT
cdr3_aa: CASRQSGTTTEAFF

clone_size: NA
v_call: TRBV5-4
j_call: TRBJ2-2
d_call: TRBD2
cdr3_nt: TGTGCCAGCAGTCCTAGACTAGCGGGGCACACCGGGGAGCTGTTTTTT
cdr3_aa: CASSPRLAGHTGELFF

clone_size: once
v_call: TRBV2
j_call: TRBJ2-1
d_call: NA
cdr3_nt: TGTGCCAGCAGTGACCCCCGGGGCGCGCTCGGCTACAATGAGCAGTTCTTC
cdr3_aa: CASSDPRGALGYNEQFF

clone_size: once
v_call: TRBV19
j_call: TRBJ1-5
d_call: TRBD1
cdr3_nt: TGTGCCAGCACCCTCGACAGGGGGGGCAATCAGCCCCAGCATTTT
cdr3_aa: CASTLDRGGNQPQHF

clone_size: NA
v_call: TRBV28
j_call: TRBJ1-2
d_call: NA
cdr3_nt: TGTGCCAGCAGGAACAATTGGGACACAAACTATGGCTACACCTTC
cdr3_aa: CASRNNWDTNYGYTF

clone_size: NA
v_call: TRBV6-5
j_call: TRBJ1-1
d_call: NA
cdr3_nt: TGTGCCAGCAGCCGGGACTTCGGCACTGAAGCTTTCTTT
cdr3_aa: CASSRDFGTEAFF